This record looks at one T cell receptor (beta chain) sequence and its context. Antigen: not known. The data stem from a study of cytomegalovirus exposure and HLA in healthy donors. Study at large: Within an early data release were approximately 85 million unique TCRs drawn from HLA-typed donors. Study results and caveats: Highly shared sequence variants in one cluster were likely a sequencing artifact. Productive status was seen about 90% or about 30% of the time for most TCR beta V segments in an earlier analysis.

J lost 10 bases, V lost 2 bases, and 10 bases had no gene match. The CDR3 has 15 residues. The V gene's germline CDR1 is SGHDN and CDR2 FVKESK. These donors counted as nominally healthy when sampled, but unrecorded immune exposures were likely. Use of 60 Vbeta and 13 Jbeta primers characterized the PCR. TCRdb's copy holds only in-frame clones and misses some; the assay was immunoSEQ multiplex PCR. This sample has about 120,000 clones, with 81% found just once. The sequencing sample was made of PBMCs. This sequence joins TRBV14 and TRBJ1-2; 10 nucleotides align to TRBD1. The receptor was isolated from a woman aged 30 to 39 in good health and CMV-seronegative. DNA for the CDR3: TGTGCCAGCAGCCAATTAATTGGGGACAGGGGCACCTACACCTTC. Translation gives CASSQLIGDRGTYTF.